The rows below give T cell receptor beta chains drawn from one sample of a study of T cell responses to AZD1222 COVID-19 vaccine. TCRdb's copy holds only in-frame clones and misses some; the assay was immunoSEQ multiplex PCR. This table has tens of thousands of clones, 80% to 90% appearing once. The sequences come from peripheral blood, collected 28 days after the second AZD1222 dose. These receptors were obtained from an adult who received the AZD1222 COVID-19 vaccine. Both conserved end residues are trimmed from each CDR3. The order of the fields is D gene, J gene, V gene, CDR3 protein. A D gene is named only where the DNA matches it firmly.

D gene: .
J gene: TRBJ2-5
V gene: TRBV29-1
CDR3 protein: SAGSTPETQY

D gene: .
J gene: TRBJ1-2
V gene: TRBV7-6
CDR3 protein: ASSLGIGIMDGYT

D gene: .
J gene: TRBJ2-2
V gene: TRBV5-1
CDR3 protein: ASSLGGADTGELF

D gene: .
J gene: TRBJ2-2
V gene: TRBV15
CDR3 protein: ATSSLGERPNTGELF

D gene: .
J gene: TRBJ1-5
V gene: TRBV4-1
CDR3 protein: ASSQDSGVINQPQH

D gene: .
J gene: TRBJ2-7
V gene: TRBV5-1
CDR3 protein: ASSLHDRFYEQY

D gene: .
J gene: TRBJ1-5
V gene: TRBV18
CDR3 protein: ASSPIQAPNQPQH

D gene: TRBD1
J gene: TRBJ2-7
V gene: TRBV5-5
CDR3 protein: ASSLARGTGVTGQY

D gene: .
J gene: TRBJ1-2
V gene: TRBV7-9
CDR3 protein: ASSLAWTEGYGYT

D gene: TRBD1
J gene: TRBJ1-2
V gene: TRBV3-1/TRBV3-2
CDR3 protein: ASSQADRVGGYT

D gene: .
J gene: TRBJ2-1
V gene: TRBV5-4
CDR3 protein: ASSSQAEQF

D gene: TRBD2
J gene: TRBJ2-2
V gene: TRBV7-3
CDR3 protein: ATGTSGSRAGELF

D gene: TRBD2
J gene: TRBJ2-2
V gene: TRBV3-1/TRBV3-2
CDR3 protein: ASSRGRESGELF

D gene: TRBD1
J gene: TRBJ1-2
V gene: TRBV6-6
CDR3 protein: ASTPDRAIKGYT

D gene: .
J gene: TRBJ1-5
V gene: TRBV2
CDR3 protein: ASSLTESNQPQH

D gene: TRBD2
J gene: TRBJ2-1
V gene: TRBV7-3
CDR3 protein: ASSSTSGRFNEQF

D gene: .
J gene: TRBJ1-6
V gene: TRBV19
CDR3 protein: ASQQGFVSPLH

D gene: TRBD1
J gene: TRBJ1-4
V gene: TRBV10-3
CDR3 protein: AISESKGGEEKLF

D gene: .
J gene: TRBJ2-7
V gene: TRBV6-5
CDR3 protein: ASTRGVGEQY

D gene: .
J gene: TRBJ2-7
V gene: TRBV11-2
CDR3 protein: ASRGGSSYEQY

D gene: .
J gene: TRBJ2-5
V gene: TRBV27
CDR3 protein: ASSLSYRQETQY

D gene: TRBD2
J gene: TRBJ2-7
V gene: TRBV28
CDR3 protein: ASNILAGGATEQY

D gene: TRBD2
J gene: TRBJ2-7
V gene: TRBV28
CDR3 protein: ASSSSGYSPYEQY

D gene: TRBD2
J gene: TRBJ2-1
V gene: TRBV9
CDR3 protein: ASSVGSGRLKINEQF

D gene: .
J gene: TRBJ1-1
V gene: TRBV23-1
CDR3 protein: ASSQSVGGPDNTEAF

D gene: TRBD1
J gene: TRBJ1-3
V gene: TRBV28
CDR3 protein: ASSTGTAKVDTIY

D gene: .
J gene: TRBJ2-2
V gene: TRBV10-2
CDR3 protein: ASSVPGRSTGELF

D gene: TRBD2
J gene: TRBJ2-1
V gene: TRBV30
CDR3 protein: AWSETSGRFGEQF

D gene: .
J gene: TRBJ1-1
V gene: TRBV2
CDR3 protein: ASSDLPLPGTEAF

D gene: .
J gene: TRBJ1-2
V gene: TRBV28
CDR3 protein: ASSLPGQGFYGYT

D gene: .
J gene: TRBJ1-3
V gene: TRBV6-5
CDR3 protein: ASSNGRTAGNTIY

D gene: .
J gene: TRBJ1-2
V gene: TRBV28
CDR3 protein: ASSLTEGVPYGYT

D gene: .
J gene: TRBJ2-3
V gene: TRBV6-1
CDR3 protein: ASSEEEPDKPVRGVENTDTQY

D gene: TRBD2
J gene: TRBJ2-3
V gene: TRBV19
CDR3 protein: ASSPSGNTDTQY

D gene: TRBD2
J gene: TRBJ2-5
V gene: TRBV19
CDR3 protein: ASSPLRLAGETQY

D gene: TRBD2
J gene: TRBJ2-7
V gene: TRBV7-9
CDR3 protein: ASSLGVAGTYEQY

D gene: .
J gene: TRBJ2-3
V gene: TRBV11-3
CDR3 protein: ASSLWTADTQY

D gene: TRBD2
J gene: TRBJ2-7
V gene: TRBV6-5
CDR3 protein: ASSRLTSGREEQY

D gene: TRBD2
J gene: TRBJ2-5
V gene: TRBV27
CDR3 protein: ASSPGGGWEETQY

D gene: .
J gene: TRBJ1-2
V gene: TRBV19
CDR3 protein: ASSIERQNYGYT

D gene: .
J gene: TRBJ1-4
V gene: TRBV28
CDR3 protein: ASTGVEGPFEKLF

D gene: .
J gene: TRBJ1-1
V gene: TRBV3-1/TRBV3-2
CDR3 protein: ASSQGTSRGGTEAF